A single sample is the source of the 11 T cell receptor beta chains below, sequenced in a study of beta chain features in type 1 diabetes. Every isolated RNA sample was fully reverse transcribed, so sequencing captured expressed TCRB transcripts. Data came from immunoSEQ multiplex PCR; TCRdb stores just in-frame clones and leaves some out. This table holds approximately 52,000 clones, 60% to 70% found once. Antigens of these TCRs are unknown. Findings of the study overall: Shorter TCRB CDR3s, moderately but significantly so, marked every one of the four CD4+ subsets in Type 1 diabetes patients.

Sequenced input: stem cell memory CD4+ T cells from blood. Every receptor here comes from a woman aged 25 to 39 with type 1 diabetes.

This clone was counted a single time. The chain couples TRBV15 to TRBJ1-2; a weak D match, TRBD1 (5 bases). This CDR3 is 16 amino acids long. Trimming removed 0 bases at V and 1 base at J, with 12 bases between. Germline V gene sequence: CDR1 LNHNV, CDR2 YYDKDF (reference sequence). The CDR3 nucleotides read TGTGCCACCAGCAGAGATCGGGCAGGACATAACTATGGCTACACCTTC. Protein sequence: CATSRDRAGHNYGYTF.

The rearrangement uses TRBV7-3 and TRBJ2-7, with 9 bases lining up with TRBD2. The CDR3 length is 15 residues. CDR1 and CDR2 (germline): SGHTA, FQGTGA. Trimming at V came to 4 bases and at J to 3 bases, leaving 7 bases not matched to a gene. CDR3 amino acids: CASSSQAGGNYEQYF. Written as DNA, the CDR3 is TGTGCCAGCAGCTCACAAGCGGGAGGAAACTACGAGCAGTACTTC.

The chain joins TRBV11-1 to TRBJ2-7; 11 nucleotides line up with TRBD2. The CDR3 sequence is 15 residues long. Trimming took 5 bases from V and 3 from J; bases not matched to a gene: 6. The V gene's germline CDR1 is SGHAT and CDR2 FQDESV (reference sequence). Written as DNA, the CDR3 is TGTGCCAGCAGCGAGGGACTAGCGGCTTACTACGAGCAGTACTTC. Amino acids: CASSEGLAAYYEQYF. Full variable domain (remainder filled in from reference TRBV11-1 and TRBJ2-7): EAEVAQSPRYKITEKSQAVAFWCDPISGHATLYWYRQILGQGPELLVQFQDESVVDDSQLPKDRFSAERLKGVDSTLKIQPAELGDSAMYLCASSEGLAAYYEQYFGPGTRLTVT.

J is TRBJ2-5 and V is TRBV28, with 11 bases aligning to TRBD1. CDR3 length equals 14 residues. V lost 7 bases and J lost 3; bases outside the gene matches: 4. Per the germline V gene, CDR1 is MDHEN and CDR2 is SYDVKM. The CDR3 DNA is TGTGCCAGCACCTGGACAGGGGGCAAAGAGACCCAGTACTTC. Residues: CASTWTGGKETQYF. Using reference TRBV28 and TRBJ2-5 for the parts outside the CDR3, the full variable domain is DVKVTQSSRYLVKRTGEKVFLECVQDMDHENMFWYRQDPGLGLRLIYFSYDVKMKEKGDIPEGYSVSREKKERFSLILESASTNQTSMYLCASTWTGGKETQYFGPGTRLLVL.

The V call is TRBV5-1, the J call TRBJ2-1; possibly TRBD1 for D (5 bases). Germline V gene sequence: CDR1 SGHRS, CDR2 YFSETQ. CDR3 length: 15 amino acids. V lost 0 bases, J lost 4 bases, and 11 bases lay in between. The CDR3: CASSLEPGLYNEQFF. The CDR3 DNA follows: TGCGCCAGCAGCTTGGAGCCAGGGTTGTACAATGAGCAGTTCTTC. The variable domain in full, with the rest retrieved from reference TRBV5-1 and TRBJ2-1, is KAGVTQTPRYLIKTRGQQVTLSCSPISGHRSVSWYQQTPGQGLQFLFEYFSETQRNKGNFPGRFSGRQFSNSRSEMNVSTLELGDSALYLCASSLEPGLYNEQFFGPGTRLTVL.

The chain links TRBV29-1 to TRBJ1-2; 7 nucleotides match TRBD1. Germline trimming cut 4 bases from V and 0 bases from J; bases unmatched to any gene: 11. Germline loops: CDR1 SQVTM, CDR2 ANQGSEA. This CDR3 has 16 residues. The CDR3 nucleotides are TGCAGCGTTGGGTCTCCATCGGGACAGACTAACTATGGCTACACCTTC. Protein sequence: CSVGSPSGQTNYGYTF. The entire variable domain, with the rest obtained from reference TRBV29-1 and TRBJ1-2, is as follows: SAVISQKPSRDICQRGTSLTIQCQVDSQVTMMFWYRQQPGQSLTLIATANQGSEATYESGFVIDKFPISRPNLTFSTLTVSNMSPEDSSIYLCSVGSPSGQTNYGYTFGSGTRLTVV.

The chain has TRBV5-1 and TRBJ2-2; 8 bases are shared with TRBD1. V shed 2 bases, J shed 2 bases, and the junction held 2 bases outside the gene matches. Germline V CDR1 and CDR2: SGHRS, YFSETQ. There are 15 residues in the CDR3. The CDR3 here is CASSFSGGNTGELFF. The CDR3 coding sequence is TGCGCCAGCAGCTTTTCAGGGGGCAACACCGGGGAGCTGTTTTTT.

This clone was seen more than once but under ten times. CDR3 sequence: CASSPWGREGTDTQYF. CDR3 nucleotides: TGTGCCAGCAGTCCCTGGGGGCGGGAGGGCACAGATACGCAGTATTTT. This rearrangement joins TRBV28 to TRBJ2-3; 8 bases align to TRBD2. Germline V gene data show CDR1 as MDHEN and CDR2 as SYDVKM. Unmatched junction bases numbered 8, after V lost 5 bases and J lost 1 base. CDR3 length: 16 amino acids.

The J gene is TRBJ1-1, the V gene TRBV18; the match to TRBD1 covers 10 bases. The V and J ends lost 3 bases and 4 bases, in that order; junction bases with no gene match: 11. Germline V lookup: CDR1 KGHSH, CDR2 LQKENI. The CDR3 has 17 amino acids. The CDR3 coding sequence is TGTGCCAGCTCACCCGCCCGGGACAGGGGAGGCGGCACTGAAGCTTTCTTT. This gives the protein CASSPARDRGGGTEAFF.

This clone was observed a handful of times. The CDR3 nucleotides read TGTGCCAGCTCACCGACCGATACCCCTAGGGGCTATGGCTACACCTTC. Its protein product is CASSPTDTPRGYGYTF. The rearrangement links TRBV18 to TRBJ1-2, with TRBD1 as a possible D gene (5 bases). The V gene lost 3 bases and the J gene lost 4 bases, with 18 bases spanning the gap. CDR3 length: 16 amino acids. Germline lookup yields CDR1 KGHSH and CDR2 LQKENI.

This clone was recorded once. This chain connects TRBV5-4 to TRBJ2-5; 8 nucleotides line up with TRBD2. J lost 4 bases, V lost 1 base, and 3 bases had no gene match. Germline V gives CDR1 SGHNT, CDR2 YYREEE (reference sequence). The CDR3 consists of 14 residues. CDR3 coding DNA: TGTGCCAGCAGCTTGAGCGGGAGAGGAGAGACCCAGTACTTC. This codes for CASSLSGRGETQYF.